A selection of T cell receptor beta chains follows, all from one sample in a study of metastatic and nonmetastatic thyroid tumors. TCRdb reprocessed the PCR reads via MiXCR. The sample yields more than 20,000 clones, about 12% seen once. The sample taken for sequencing was blood. These TCRs come from a female donor with papillary thyroid cancer or a benign thyroid nodule (not recorded which). Some clones in this sample may be carry-over from other donors' samples. The conserved cysteine and the conserved F or W are not part of the CDR3 here. Clone size is shown for a subset of rows, as once, few, many or a class of expanded clone.

CDR3: ASSERLAGGYEQY; V: TRBV2; J: TRBJ2-7; size: NA
CDR3: ASSLGQGSYNEQF; V: TRBV7-3; J: TRBJ2-1; size: many
CDR3: ASSVFQGLNEQF; V: TRBV6-1; J: TRBJ2-1; size: medium-sized
CDR3: SAPLGNPGANTIY; V: TRBV20-1; J: TRBJ1-3; size: many
CDR3: ASSSVWADEQF; V: TRBV11-2; J: TRBJ2-1; size: many
CDR3: ASSFLTDTQY; V: TRBV28; J: TRBJ2-3; size: few
CDR3: ASASGDSRNT; V: TRBV6-1; J: TRBJ1-2; size: medium-sized
CDR3: ASRDRTGGMDTEAF; V: TRBV4-1; J: TRBJ1-1; size: many
CDR3: ASSYGPDGYT; V: TRBV6-6; J: TRBJ1-2; size: few
CDR3: ASSLAGVSGETQY; V: TRBV11-1; J: TRBJ2-5; size: few
CDR3: ASSQDEPGSYEQY; V: TRBV4-2; J: TRBJ2-7; size: many
CDR3: ASSYPGGTDTQY; V: TRBV28; J: TRBJ2-3; size: medium-sized
CDR3: ASSLAEGPEAF; V: TRBV11-2; J: TRBJ1-1; size: many
CDR3: ASSLKTGVGNYGYT; V: TRBV11-2; J: TRBJ1-2; size: NA
CDR3: ASSLGPGRVDTQY; V: TRBV5-1; J: TRBJ2-3; size: many
CDR3: ASSLALGGRHYEQY; V: TRBV7-9; J: TRBJ2-7; size: many
CDR3: ASSLGQGAGELF; V: TRBV5-1; J: TRBJ2-2; size: many
CDR3: ASRHKGRGTEAF; V: TRBV6-1; J: TRBJ1-1; size: many
CDR3: ASSYSGRGYEQF; V: TRBV6-5; J: TRBJ2-1; size: many
CDR3: ASCTPVKRRGLWNTEAF; V: TRBV5-6; J: TRBJ1-1; size: NA
CDR3: ASGFEMLNTEAF; V: TRBV5-1; J: TRBJ1-1; size: many
CDR3: ASSYSPEFSTDTQY; V: TRBV6-5; J: TRBJ2-3; size: medium-sized
CDR3: ASSKQEDYGYT; V: TRBV19; J: TRBJ1-2; size: NA
CDR3: ASSEESGSSYEQY; V: TRBV6-1; J: TRBJ2-7; size: NA
CDR3: ASSLPSSGQETQY; V: TRBV7-9; J: TRBJ2-5; size: NA
CDR3: ASSYRDRGRAEAF; V: TRBV6-2/TRBV6-3; J: TRBJ1-1; size: medium-sized
CDR3: ASRGQGETGELF; V: TRBV7-9; J: TRBJ2-2; size: many
CDR3: ASSQPALNTQY; V: TRBV4-1; J: TRBJ2-3; size: many
CDR3: SAMPGLAGVVELF; V: TRBV20-1; J: TRBJ2-2; size: once
CDR3: ASSNYEQY; V: TRBV7-8; J: TRBJ2-7; size: NA
CDR3: ASSQSLRAPQH; V: TRBV14; J: TRBJ1-5; size: many
CDR3: SAPSRGTGGTQY; V: TRBV20-1; J: TRBJ2-3; size: many
CDR3: ASSLTPRSFTEAF; V: TRBV7-8; J: TRBJ1-1; size: NA
CDR3: ASSDVNRPREQY; V: TRBV10-1; J: TRBJ2-7; size: many
CDR3: ASSYLAGVLYNEQF; V: TRBV18; J: TRBJ2-1; size: many
CDR3: SASPSSGTDTQY; V: TRBV20-1; J: TRBJ2-3; size: many
CDR3: ASGLPGTGELF; V: TRBV5-1; J: TRBJ2-2; size: NA